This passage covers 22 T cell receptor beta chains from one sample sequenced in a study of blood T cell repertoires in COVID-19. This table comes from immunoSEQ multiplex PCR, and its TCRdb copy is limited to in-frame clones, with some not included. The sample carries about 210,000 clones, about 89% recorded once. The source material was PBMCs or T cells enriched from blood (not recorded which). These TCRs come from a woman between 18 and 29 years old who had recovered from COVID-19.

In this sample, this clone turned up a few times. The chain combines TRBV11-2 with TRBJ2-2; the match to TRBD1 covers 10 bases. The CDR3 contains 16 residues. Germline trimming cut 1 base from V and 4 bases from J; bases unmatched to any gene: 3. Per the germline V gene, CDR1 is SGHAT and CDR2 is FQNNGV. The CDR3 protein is CASSLGDRGITGELFF. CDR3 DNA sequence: TGTGCCAGCAGCTTAGGGGACAGGGGTATCACCGGGGAGCTGTTTTTT. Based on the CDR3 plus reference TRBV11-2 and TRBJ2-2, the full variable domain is EAGVAQSPRYKIIEKRQSVAFWCNPISGHATLYWYQQILGQGPKLLIQFQNNGVVDDSQLPKDRFSAERLKGVDSTLKIQPAKLEDSAVYLCASSLGDRGITGELFFGEGSRLTVL.

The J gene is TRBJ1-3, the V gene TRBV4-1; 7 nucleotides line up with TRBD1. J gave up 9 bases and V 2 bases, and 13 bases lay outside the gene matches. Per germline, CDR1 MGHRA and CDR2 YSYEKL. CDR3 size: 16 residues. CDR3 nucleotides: TGCGCCAGCAGCCAAACCTTGGACAGGCAGAAGAGCACCATATATTTT. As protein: CASSQTLDRQKSTIYF.

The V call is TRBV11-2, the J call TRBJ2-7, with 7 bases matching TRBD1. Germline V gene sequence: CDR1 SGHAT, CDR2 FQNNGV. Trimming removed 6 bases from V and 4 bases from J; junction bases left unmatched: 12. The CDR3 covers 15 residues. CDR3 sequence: CASRLTGAPGYEQYF. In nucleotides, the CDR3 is TGTGCCAGCAGACTCACAGGGGCACCAGGTTACGAGCAGTACTTC.

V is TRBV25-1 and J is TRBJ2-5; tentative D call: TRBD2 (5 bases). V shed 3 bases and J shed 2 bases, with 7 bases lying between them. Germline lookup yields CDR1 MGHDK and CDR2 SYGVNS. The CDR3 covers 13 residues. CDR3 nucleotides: TGTGCCAGCAGTGAGACGGGGCAAGAGACCCAGTACTTC. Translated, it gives CASSETGQETQYF.

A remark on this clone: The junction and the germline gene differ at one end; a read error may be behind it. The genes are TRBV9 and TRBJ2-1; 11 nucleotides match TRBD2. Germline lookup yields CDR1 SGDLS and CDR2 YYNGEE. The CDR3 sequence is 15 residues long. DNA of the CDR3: TGTGCCAGCAGCCCTGACGCGGCTAGCGGGGGGCCACGAGTCTTC. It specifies CASSPDAASGGPRVF.

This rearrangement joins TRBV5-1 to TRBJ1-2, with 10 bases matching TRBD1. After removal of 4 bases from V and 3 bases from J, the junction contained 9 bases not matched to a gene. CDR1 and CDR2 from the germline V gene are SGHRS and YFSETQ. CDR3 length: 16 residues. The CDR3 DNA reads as TGCGCCAGCAGCCCAAGACAGGGGGCTCGGGACTATGGCTACACCTTC. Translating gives CASSPRQGARDYGYTF.

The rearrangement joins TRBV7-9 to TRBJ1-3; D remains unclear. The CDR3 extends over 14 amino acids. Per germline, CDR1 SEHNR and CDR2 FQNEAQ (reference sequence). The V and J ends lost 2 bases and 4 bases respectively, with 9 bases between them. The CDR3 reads CASSLSGSGNTIYF. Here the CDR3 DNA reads TGTGCCAGCAGCTTAAGCGGCTCAGGAAACACCATATATTTT.

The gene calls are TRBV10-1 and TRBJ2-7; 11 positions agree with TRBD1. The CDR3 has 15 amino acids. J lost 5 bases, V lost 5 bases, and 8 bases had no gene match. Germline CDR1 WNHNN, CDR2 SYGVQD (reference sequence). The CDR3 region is CASSCTGTGGDEQYF. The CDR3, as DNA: TGCGCCAGCAGTTGCACCGGGACAGGGGGAGACGAGCAGTACTTC.

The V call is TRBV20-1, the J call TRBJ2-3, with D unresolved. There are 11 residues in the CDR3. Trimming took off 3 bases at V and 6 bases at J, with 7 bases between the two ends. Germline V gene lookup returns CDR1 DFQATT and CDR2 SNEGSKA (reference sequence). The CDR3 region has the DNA TGCAGTGCTAGCCGGCGGGATACGCAGTATTTT. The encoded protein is CSASRRDTQYF.

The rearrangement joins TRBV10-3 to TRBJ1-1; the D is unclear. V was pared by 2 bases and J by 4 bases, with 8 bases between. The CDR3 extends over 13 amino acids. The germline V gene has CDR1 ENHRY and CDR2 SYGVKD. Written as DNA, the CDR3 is TGTGCCATCAGTGAGGAGGGTGGCACTGAAGCTTTCTTT. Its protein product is CAISEEGGTEAFF.

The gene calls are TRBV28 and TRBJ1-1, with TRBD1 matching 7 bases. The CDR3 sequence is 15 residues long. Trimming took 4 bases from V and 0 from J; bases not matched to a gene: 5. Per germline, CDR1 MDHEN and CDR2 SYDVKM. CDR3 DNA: TGTGCCAGCAGTTCGGGACAGACTATGAACACTGAAGCTTTCTTT. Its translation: CASSSGQTMNTEAFF.

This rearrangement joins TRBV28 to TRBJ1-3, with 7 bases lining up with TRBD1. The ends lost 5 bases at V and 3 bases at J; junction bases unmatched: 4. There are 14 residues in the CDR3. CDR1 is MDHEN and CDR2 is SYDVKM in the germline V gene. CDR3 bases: TGTGCCAGCAGTATAGACAGGGTTGGAAACACCATATATTTT. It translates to CASSIDRVGNTIYF.

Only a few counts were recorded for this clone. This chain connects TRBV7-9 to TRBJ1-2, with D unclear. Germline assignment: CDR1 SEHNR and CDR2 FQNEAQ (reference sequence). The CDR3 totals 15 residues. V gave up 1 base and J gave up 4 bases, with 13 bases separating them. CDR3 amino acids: CASSLDGGSGYGYTF. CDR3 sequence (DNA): TGTGCCAGCAGCTTAGACGGCGGGTCTGGCTATGGCTACACCTTC.

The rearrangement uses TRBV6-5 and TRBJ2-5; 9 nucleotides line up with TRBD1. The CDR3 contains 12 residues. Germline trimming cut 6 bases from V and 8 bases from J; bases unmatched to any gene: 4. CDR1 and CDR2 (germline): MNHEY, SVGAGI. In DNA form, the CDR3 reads TGTGCCAGCAGGGGACAGGGCGGAACCCAGTACTTC. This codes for CASRGQGGTQYF.

The CDR3 sequence is CASSVGGGDYGYTF. CDR3 coding DNA: TGTGCCAGCAGCGTTGGAGGGGGGGACTATGGCTACACCTTC. This rearrangement joins TRBV9 to TRBJ1-2; D perhaps matches TRBD1 (6 bases). CDR1 and CDR2 from the germline V gene are SGDLS and YYNGEE. The V end was cut by 2 bases, the J end by 3 bases, with 11 bases between. CDR3 length equals 14 residues.

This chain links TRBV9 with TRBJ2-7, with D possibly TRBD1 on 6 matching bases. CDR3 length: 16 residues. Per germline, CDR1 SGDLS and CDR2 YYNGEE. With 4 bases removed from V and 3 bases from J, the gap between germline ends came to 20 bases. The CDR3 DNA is TGTGCCAGCAGCCCACGGACCGGGACACTTGACTACGAGCAGTACTTC. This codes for CASSPRTGTLDYEQYF. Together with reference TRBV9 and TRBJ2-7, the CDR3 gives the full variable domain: DSGVTQTPKHLITATGQRVTLRCSPRSGDLSVYWYQQSLDQGLQFLIQYYNGEERAKGNILERFSAQQFPDLHSELNLSSLELGDSALYFCASSPRTGTLDYEQYFGPGTRLTVT.

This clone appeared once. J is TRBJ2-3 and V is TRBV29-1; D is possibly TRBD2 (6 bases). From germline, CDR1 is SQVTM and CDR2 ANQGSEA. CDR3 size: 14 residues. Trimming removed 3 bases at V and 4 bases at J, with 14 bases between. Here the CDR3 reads CSVDDKSSADTQYF. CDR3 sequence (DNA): TGCAGCGTTGACGATAAATCTAGCGCAGATACGCAGTATTTT.

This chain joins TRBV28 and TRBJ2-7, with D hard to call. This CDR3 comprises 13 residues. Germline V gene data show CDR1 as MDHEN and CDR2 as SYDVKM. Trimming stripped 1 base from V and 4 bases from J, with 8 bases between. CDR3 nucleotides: TGTGCCAGCAGTTTATCGTTGTTATACGAGCAGTACTTC. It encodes CASSLSLLYEQYF.

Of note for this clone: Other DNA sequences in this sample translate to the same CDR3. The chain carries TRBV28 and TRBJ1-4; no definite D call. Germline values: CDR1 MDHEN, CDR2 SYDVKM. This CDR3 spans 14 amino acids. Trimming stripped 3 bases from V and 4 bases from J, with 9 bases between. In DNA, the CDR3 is TGTGCCAGCAGTTTCGGAGGCTTTAATGAAAAACTGTTTTTT. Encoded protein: CASSFGGFNEKLFF.

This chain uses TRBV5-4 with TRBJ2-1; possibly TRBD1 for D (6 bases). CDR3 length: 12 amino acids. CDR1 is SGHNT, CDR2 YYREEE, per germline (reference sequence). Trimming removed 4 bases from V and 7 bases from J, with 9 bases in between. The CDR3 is CASSNQGNEQFF. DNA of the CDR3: TGTGCCAGCAGCAATCAGGGGAATGAGCAGTTCTTC.

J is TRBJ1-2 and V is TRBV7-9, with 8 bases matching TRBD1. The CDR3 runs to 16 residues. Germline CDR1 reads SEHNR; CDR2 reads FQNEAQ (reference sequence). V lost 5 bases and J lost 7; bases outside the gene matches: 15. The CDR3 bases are TGTGCCAGCAGCCCCGCCTTGGAGCAGGGGGCGCTTGGCTACACCTTC. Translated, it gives CASSPALEQGALGYTF.

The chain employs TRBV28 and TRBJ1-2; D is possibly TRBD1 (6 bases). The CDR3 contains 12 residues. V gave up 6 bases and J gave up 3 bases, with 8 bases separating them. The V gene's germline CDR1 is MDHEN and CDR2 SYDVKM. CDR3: CASSTGYYGYTF. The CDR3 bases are TGTGCCAGCAGCACAGGGTACTATGGCTACACCTTC.